The 17 T cell receptor beta chains below all came from one sample that was sequenced in a study of T cell responses to AZD1222 COVID-19 vaccine. Repertoires were generated with immunoSEQ multiplex PCR, while TCRdb's copy carries only in-frame clones and drops some. This table holds 75,000 to 100,000 clones, about 88% found once. The sequenced sample was peripheral blood, obtained on day 0 of AZD1222 vaccination. These receptors were collected from an adult in good health.

The V call is TRBV5-5, the J call TRBJ2-7; a possible D gene is TRBD1 (6 bases). V lost 5 bases, J lost 5 bases, and 11 bases lay in between. Germline V CDR1 and CDR2: SGHKS, YYEKEE (reference sequence). There are 12 residues in the CDR3. Written as DNA, the CDR3 is TGTGCCAGCAGTACAGGGTTCCACGAGCAGTACTTC. This gives the protein CASSTGFHEQYF.

The genes are TRBV6-6 and TRBJ2-2, with D perhaps matching TRBD1 or TRBD2 (6 bases each). This CDR3 is built from 14 residues. Germline CDR1 MNHNY, CDR2 SVGAGI (reference sequence). The ends were cut back, 8 bases at V and 5 bases at J, with 15 bases in the middle. The CDR3 DNA reads as TGTGCCAGCGGCTGGGGGGCTGGGACCGGGGAGCTGTTTTTT. It yields the protein CASGWGAGTGELFF.

The chain recombines TRBV3-1 (or the pseudogene TRBV3-2) with TRBJ2-7; TRBD2 matches 8 bases. The germline V gene encodes CDR1 LGHDT and CDR2 YNNKEL (reference sequence). The ends lost 8 bases at V and 6 bases at J; junction bases unmatched: 6. This CDR3 has 12 residues. The CDR3 here is CASGRGVGEQYF. In nucleotides, the CDR3 is TGTGCCAGCGGGCGGGGGGTAGGCGAGCAGTACTTC.

The rearrangement joins TRBV9 to TRBJ2-7, with a possible D match to TRBD2 (6 bases). V was clipped by 3 bases and J by 6 bases, with 22 bases between them. The CDR3 contains 16 residues. CDR1 is SGDLS, CDR2 YYNGEE, per germline. CDR3 sequence: CASSAGTSTDLREQYF. Written as DNA, the CDR3 is TGTGCCAGCAGCGCCGGGACTTCCACTGATCTACGCGAGCAGTACTTC.

This clone was recorded only once. CDR3: CATSRSRDGNSPLHF. The CDR3 DNA follows: TGTGCCACCAGCAGATCACGGGACGGGAATTCACCCCTCCACTTT. The rearrangement joins TRBV15 to TRBJ1-6, with TRBD1 as a possible D gene (5 bases). The V and J ends lost 2 bases and 7 bases respectively, with 12 bases between them. CDR1 and CDR2 from the germline V gene are LNHNV and YYDKDF (reference sequence). This CDR3 spans 15 amino acids.

V gene TRBV6-1 combines with J gene TRBJ2-7; 10 nucleotides align to TRBD1. V shed 4 bases and J 5 bases; nucleotides not matched to a gene: 11. Germline CDR1 and CDR2: MNHNS and SASEGT. The CDR3 spans 16 residues. CDR3 in amino acids: CASSVVRGTGVHEQYF. Written as DNA, the CDR3 is TGTGCCAGCAGTGTAGTGCGGGGGACAGGGGTCCACGAGCAGTACTTC.

The rearrangement links TRBV10-1 to TRBJ2-1; D perhaps matches TRBD2 (5 bases). This CDR3 contains 13 residues. Germline CDR1 reads WNHNN; CDR2 reads SYGVQD (reference sequence). V was trimmed by 6 bases and J by 10 bases, leaving 16 bases between them. CDR3 region: CASRGSRAGEQFF. The DNA of the CDR3 is TGCGCCAGCAGAGGGAGCCGGGCCGGGGAGCAGTTCTTC.

This chain joins TRBV29-1 and TRBJ2-7; D possibly corresponds to TRBD2 (5 bases). Trimming cost V 6 bases and J 0 bases, with 15 bases left between them. The CDR3 has 14 amino acids. CDR1 and CDR2 from the germline V gene are SQVTM and ANQGSEA. CDR3 DNA sequence: TGCAGCGTCTGGGAACCTACTAGCTCCTACGAGCAGTACTTC. Its translation is CSVWEPTSSYEQYF.

The chain combines TRBV28 with TRBJ2-7; TRBD1 aligns across 8 bases. The CDR3 totals 15 residues. Looked up from germline, CDR1 is MDHEN and CDR2 is SYDVKM. V shed 3 bases and J 3 bases; nucleotides not matched to a gene: 7. DNA of the CDR3: TGTGCCAGCAGTTTGATCGGTACAGGGGGCTACGAGCAGTACTTC. Protein product: CASSLIGTGGYEQYF.

The gene calls are TRBV25-1 and TRBJ1-3; maybe TRBD1 (5 bases). CDR1 and CDR2 from the germline V gene are MGHDK and SYGVNS. The CDR3 has 16 amino acids. With 5 bases removed from V and 1 base from J, the gap between germline ends came to 15 bases. CDR3 residues: CASSPYRRGSGNTIYF. The CDR3 DNA sequence: TGTGCCAGCAGTCCCTATCGGCGGGGGTCTGGAAACACCATATATTTT.

The V and J genes are TRBV29-1 and TRBJ2-7; D possibly matches TRBD1 or TRBD2 (5 bases each). Trimming took off 5 bases at V and 7 bases at J, with 15 bases between the two ends. Germline loops: CDR1 SQVTM, CDR2 ANQGSEA. The CDR3 is 12 residues long. The CDR3 protein is CSVQGDFLEQYF. The CDR3 DNA sequence: TGCAGCGTTCAGGGAGACTTTTTGGAGCAGTACTTC.

The chain carries TRBV9 and TRBJ1-1, with D unclear. Germline assignment: CDR1 SGDLS and CDR2 YYNGEE. The CDR3 consists of 15 residues. The V end was cut by 2 bases, the J end by 3 bases, with 14 bases between. The CDR3 DNA follows: TGTGCCAGCAGCGTGGATCCGGGGATGGACACTGAAGCTTTCTTT. Protein product: CASSVDPGMDTEAFF.

This clone occurred once. The J gene is TRBJ2-7, the V gene TRBV7-9; TRBD1 is a possible D gene (6 bases). The CDR3 runs 12 residues. Germline V lookup: CDR1 SEHNR, CDR2 FQNEAQ (reference sequence). V gave up 6 bases and J gave up 6 bases, with 12 bases separating them. CDR3 protein: CASSLDRREQYF. CDR3 coding DNA: TGTGCCAGCAGTCTTGACAGGCGCGAGCAGTACTTC.

This sequence joins TRBV11-2 and TRBJ2-2; the D gene is possibly TRBD2 (6 bases). Between the trimmed V and J ends, which lost 1 base and 1 base, there was a span of 10 bases. The CDR3 has 16 amino acids. The germline V gene has CDR1 SGHAT and CDR2 FQNNGV. The CDR3 here is CASSLGGVMNTGELFF. In nucleotides, the CDR3 is TGTGCCAGCAGCTTAGGGGGGGTGATGAACACCGGGGAGCTGTTTTTT.

The V gene is TRBV19, the J gene TRBJ1-1; D is ambiguous. This CDR3 comprises 13 residues. Germline CDR1 LNHDA, CDR2 SQIVND (reference sequence). V lost 6 bases and J 4 bases, leaving 12 bases between the germline ends. The CDR3 DNA reads as TGTGCCAGTAGCTCTTCAGGCATCACTGAAGCTTTCTTT. Its translation: CASSSSGITEAFF.

V gene TRBV7-2 combines with J gene TRBJ1-5, with D maybe TRBD1 (5 bases). The CDR3 contains 17 residues. Germline V gene data show CDR1 as SGHTA and CDR2 as FQGNSA. Trimming pared 6 bases from V and 5 bases from J, leaving 23 bases between. Here the CDR3 reads CASRYVFGTENDQPQHF. The CDR3 coding sequence is TGTGCCAGCAGATATGTTTTTGGGACCGAGAATGATCAGCCCCAGCATTTT.

The gene calls are TRBV6-5 and TRBJ1-1, with TRBD1 matching over 9 bases. The V gene end was trimmed by 10 bases and the J gene end by 4 bases; junction bases not matched to a gene: 10. The CDR3 contains 14 residues. Looked up from germline, CDR1 is MNHEY and CDR2 is SVGAGI. CDR3 protein: CATAGQGFRTEAFF. In nucleotides, the CDR3 is TGTGCCACCGCGGGACAGGGATTTCGCACTGAAGCTTTCTTT.